One sample yielded the 8 T cell receptor beta chains listed below, sequenced in a study of PD-1 blockade in classical Hodgkin lymphoma. Time point denoted: newly diagnosed, previously untreated cHL patient sample. Method: immunoSEQ multiplex PCR; TCRdb's copy keeps in-frame clones and lacks some. The profile shows fewer than 40,000 clones, roughly 94% of them singletons. Sequenced material: peripheral blood mononuclear cells (PBMCs). These receptors were taken from a human donor with classical Hodgkin lymphoma.

J is TRBJ2-5 and V is TRBV5-1, with a tentative D call TRBD2 (5 bases). This CDR3 has 13 amino acids. V was pared by 0 bases and J by 5 bases, with 8 bases between. Germline CDR1 is SGHRS and CDR2 is YFSETQ. The CDR3 DNA sequence: TGCGCCAGCAGCTTGGACGTAGCGGAGACCCAGTACTTC. This codes for CASSLDVAETQYF.

The V call is TRBV6-8, the J call TRBJ2-4; tentative D call: TRBD2 (5 bases). This CDR3 has 16 amino acids. V dropped 2 bases and J dropped 2 bases, with 13 bases sitting between them. Germline V CDR1 and CDR2: MNHGY, SAAAGT. The CDR3 DNA reads as TGTGCCAGCAGTTACCCCGGGAATAAACCCAAAAACATTCAGTACTTC. Amino acids: CASSYPGNKPKNIQYF.

V is TRBV7-9 and J is TRBJ2-1; 7 bases align to TRBD1. The germline V gene encodes CDR1 SEHNR and CDR2 FQNEAQ (reference sequence). Germline trimming cut 7 bases from V and 8 bases from J; bases unmatched to any gene: 5. The CDR3 totals 12 residues. CDR3 protein: CASTTTGDEQFF. The DNA of the CDR3 is TGTGCCAGCACCACAACAGGGGATGAGCAGTTCTTC.

The chain joins TRBV7-9 to TRBJ2-5, with D perhaps matching TRBD2 (6 bases). The CDR3 extends over 13 amino acids. Germline assignment: CDR1 SEHNR and CDR2 FQNEAQ (reference sequence). V was clipped by 5 bases and J by 4 bases, with 11 bases between them. The CDR3 is CASSPRGAETQYF. For the CDR3, the DNA is TGTGCCAGCAGCCCGCGCGGGGCAGAGACCCAGTACTTC.

V is TRBV13 and J is TRBJ1-2; D is unclear. Germline CDR1 and CDR2: PRHDT and FYEKMQ (reference sequence). Trimming took 5 bases from V and 4 from J, leaving 8 bases between them. This CDR3 has 12 residues. The CDR3 DNA reads TGTGCCAGCAGCGGGGAGGGCTATGGCTACACCTTC. It yields the protein CASSGEGYGYTF.

The genes are TRBV30 and TRBJ2-7; D gene uncertain. V was clipped by 0 bases and J by 6 bases, with 6 bases between them. The CDR3 is made up of 11 amino acids. Germline V gene lookup returns CDR1 GTSNPN and CDR2 SVGIG (reference sequence). CDR3 loop: CAWSVEPEQYF. CDR3 DNA: TGTGCCTGGAGTGTAGAGCCCGAGCAGTACTTC.

The chain has TRBV6-5 and TRBJ1-2; D is unresolved. CDR3 length equals 14 residues. Trimming left V 0 bases short and J 8 bases short, with 13 bases between. CDR1 is MNHEY and CDR2 is SVGAGI in the germline V gene. The CDR3 reads CASSYSYPHGGYTF. CDR3 coding DNA: TGTGCCAGCAGTTACTCGTATCCCCACGGAGGCTACACCTTC.

The chain has TRBV9 and TRBJ1-1; unclear D gene. Germline V gives CDR1 SGDLS, CDR2 YYNGEE. V dropped 0 bases and J dropped 3 bases, with 15 bases sitting between them. The CDR3 extends over 16 amino acids. The CDR3 loop is CASSVDPPTFDTEAFF. CDR3 DNA sequence: TGTGCCAGCAGCGTAGACCCCCCAACTTTTGACACTGAAGCTTTCTTT.